A few counts support the clone carrying this T cell receptor (beta chain). From the PCR reads, TCRdb called clonotypes with MiXCR, one entry per CDR3 protein. The repertoire holds more than 450,000 distinct CDR3 sequences, with roughly 25% as singletons. The CDR3 has 15 amino acids. The ends lost 0 bases at V and 4 bases at J; junction bases unmatched: 0. Per the germline V gene, CDR1 is SGDLS and CDR2 is YYNGEE. This sample was taken from a study of molecular identifiers for immune sequencing clone quantification. This receptor was taken from a human donor in good health. Some libraries in this study had Jurkat cell RNA spiked in. The sequencing input was naive CD8+ T cells from blood, with Jurkat cell RNA spiked in. Subset of the sample: FACS-sorted CD8+CD4-CCR7+CD45RA+ naive T cells. This rearrangement joins TRBV9 to TRBJ2-7, with TRBD2 identical over 14 bases. The CDR3 reads CASSVGLAGGYEQYF. The CDR3 DNA is TGTGCCAGCAGCGTAGGACTAGCGGGAGGGTACGAGCAGTACTTC.